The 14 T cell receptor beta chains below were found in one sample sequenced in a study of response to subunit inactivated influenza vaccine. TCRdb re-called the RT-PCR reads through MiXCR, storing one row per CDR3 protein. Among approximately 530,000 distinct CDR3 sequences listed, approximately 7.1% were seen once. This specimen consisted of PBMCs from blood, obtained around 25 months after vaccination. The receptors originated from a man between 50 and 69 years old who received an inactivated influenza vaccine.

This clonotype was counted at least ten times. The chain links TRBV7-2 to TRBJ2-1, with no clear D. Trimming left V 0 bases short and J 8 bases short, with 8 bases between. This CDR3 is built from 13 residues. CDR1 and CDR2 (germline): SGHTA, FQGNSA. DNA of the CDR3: TGTGCCAGCAGCTTAGCGTTGACGTATGAGCAGTTCTTC. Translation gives CASSLALTYEQFF.

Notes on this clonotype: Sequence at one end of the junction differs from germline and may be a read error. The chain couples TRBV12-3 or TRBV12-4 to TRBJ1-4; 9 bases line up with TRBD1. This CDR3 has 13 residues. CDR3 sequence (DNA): TGTACCAGCAGGGGACAGGGTGGTGAAAAACTGTTTTTT. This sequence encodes CTSRGQGGEKLFF.

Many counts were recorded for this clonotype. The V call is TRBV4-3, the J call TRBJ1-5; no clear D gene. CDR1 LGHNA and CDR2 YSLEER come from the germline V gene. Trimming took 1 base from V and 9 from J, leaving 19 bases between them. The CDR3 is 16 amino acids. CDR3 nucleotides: TGCGCCAGCAGCCAAGTTCTCGGTTCGGTGGGGTGGCCCCAGCATTTT. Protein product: CASSQVLGSVGWPQHF.

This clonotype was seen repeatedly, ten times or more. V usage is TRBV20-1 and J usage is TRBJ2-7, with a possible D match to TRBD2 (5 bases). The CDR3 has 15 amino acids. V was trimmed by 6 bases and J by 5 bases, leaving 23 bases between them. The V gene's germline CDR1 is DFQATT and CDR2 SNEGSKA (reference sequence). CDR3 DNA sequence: TGCAGTGCCGATGGGCGGTTGCGGGCGGCGGACGAGCAGTACTTC. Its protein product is CSADGRLRAADEQYF.

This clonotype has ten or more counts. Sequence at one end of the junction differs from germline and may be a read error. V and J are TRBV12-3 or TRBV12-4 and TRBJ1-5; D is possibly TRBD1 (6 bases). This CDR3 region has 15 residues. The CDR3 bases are TGTGCCAGCAGCTTAGGCAGGGGCGGCAATCAGCCCCAGCATTTT. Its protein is CASSLGRGGNQPQHF.

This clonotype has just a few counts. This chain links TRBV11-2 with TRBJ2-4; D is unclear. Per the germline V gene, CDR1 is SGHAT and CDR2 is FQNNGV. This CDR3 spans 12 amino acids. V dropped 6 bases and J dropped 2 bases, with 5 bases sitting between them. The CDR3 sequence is CASSLPKNIQYF. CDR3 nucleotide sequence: TGTGCCAGCAGTCTCCCCAAAAACATTCAGTACTTC.

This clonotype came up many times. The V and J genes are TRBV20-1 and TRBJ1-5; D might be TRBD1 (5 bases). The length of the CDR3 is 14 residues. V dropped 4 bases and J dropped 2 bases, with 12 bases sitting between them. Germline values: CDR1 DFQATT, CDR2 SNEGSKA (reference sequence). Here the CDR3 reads CSATAGGGNQPQHF. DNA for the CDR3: TGCAGTGCTACCGCGGGAGGGGGCAATCAGCCCCAGCATTTT.

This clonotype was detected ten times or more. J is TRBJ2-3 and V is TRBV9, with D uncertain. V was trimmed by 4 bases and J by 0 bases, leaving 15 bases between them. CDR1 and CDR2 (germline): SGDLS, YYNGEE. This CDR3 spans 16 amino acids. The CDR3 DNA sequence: TGTGCCAGCAGCCCTCGGGCCACTATAAGCACAGATACGCAGTATTTT. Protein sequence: CASSPRATISTDTQYF.

The CDR3 coding sequence is TGCGCCAGCAGCTTGGTCGCGGATCCCTACAATGAGCAGTTCTTC. This codes for CASSLVADPYNEQFF. The chain recombines TRBV5-1 with TRBJ2-1, with unresolved D. The CDR3 totals 15 residues. The germline V and J ends were trimmed by 0 bases and 2 bases, with 9 bases remaining between them. CDR1 SGHRS and CDR2 YFSETQ come from the germline V gene.

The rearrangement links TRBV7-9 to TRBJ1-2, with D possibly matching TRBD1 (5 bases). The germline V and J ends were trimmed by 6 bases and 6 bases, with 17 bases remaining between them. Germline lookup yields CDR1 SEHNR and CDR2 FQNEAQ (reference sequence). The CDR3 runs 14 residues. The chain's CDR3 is CASSSGARGDGYTF. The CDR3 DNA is TGTGCCAGCAGTTCCGGCGCCCGAGGGGATGGCTACACCTTC.

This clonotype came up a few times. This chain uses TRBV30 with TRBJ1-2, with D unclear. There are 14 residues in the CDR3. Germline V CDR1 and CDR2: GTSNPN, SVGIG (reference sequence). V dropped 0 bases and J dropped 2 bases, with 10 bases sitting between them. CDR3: CAWSVGVSNYGYTF. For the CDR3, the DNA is TGTGCCTGGAGTGTTGGAGTTAGCAACTATGGCTACACCTTC. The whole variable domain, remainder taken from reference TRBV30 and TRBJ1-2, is SQTIHQWPATLVQPVGSPLSLECTVEGTSNPNLYWYRQAAGRGLQLLFYSVGIGQISSEVPQNLSASRPQDRQFILSSKKLLLSDSGFYLCAWSVGVSNYGYTFGSGTRLTVV.

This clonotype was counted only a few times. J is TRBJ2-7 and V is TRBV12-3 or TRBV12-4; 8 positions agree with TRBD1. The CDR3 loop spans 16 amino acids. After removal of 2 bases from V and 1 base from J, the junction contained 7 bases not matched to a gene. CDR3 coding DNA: TGTGCCAGCAGTTTATCGGGGACAGGCTATTCCTACGAGCAGTACTTC. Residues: CASSLSGTGYSYEQYF.

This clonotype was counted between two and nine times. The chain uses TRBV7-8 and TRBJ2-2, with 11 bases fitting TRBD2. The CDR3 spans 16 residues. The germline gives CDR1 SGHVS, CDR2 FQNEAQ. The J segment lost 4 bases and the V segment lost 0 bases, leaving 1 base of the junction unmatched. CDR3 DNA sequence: TGTGCCAGCAGCTTAGCGGGACTAGCGGTCACCGGGGAGCTGTTTTTT. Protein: CASSLAGLAVTGELFF.

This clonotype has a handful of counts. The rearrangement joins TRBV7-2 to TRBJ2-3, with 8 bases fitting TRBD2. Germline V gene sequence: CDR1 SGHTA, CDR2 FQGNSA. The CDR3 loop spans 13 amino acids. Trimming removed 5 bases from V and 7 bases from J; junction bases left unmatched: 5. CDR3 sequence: CASSPSGRHTQYF. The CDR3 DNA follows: TGTGCCAGCAGCCCTAGCGGGCGTCATACGCAGTATTTT.